The entry below gives a single T cell receptor beta chain sequence along with its context. Which antigen it targets is not known. No per-base quality is available; no much larger clone lies one base away. As encoded in the germline V gene, CDR1 is MNHNS while CDR2 is SASEGT. A distance of 14 bases separates the germline ends of V and J, which lose 8 bases and 3 bases respectively. The CDR3, from cysteine to phenylalanine, totals 14 residues. The sequence is cut down to CDR3 DNA, 42 bases in frame from base 1. The data stem from a study of response to subunit inactivated influenza vaccine (dated by TCRdb to the late 2010s). For the wider study: The study used deep quantitative T cell receptor repertoire profiling to track responses to a trivalent subunit inactivated influenza vaccine. Study-level results and caveats: The authors suggested that each seasonal influenza vaccination may recruit only a limited number of new T cells.

Preparation of the library involved RT-PCR. TCRdb shows the sequencer as Illumina HiSeq 2500. TCRdb reran the public reads through fastp at Q25 and MiXCR, keeping productive beta chains. For every CDR3 protein sequence, its rows merge into one entry that carries the most common genes and DNA. This sample has about 780,000 distinct CDR3 sequences in its table, and around a sixth of those were observed once. Clones ranked in the top ten supply roughly 10% of the sample. This sequence uses TRBV6-1 and TRBJ2-1, with TRBD2 as a weak D call on 6 bases. The sample consisted of PBMCs from blood, taken about 5 days after vaccination. This receptor was obtained from a man in his forties or fifties who received an inactivated influenza vaccine. Donor details come from another sample of the same person, matched by shared clones. The base sequence is TGTGCCAGCGGCGCGGGACTCCACTACAATGAGCAGTTCTTC. Translated, it gives CASGAGLHYNEQFF.